These 15 T cell receptor beta chains came from one sample sequenced in a study of blood T cell repertoires in COVID-19. The assay was immunoSEQ multiplex PCR, and TCRdb's table has in-frame clones only and misses some. Found here are roughly 140,000 clones, about 79% of them singletons; the top ten hold almost 10%. Sequenced: peripheral blood. The origin of the receptors is a woman between 50 and 59 years old with acute or convalescent COVID-19.

This chain uses TRBV6-5 with TRBJ1-6, with a possible D match to TRBD1 (5 bases). V was trimmed by 2 bases and J by 7 bases, leaving 9 bases between them. Germline lookup yields CDR1 MNHEY and CDR2 SVGAGI. The CDR3 runs to 14 residues. The chain's CDR3 is CASSYDRSNSPLHF. The CDR3 DNA is TGTGCCAGCAGTTACGACAGAAGCAATTCACCCCTCCACTTT.

J is TRBJ2-7 and V is TRBV5-1; D gene ambiguous. CDR1 and CDR2 from the germline V gene are SGHRS and YFSETQ. CDR3 length: 12 amino acids. V was shortened by 5 bases and J by 5 bases, with 11 bases between the two germline ends. CDR3 region: CASRPDWNEQYF. The DNA of the CDR3 is TGCGCCAGCAGACCTGACTGGAACGAGCAGTACTTC. Drawing the rest from reference TRBV5-1 and TRBJ2-7, the complete variable domain is KAGVTQTPRYLIKTRGQQVTLSCSPISGHRSVSWYQQTPGQGLQFLFEYFSETQRNKGNFPGRFSGRQFSNSRSEMNVSTLELGDSALYLCASRPDWNEQYFGPGTRLTVT.

The V gene is TRBV5-8, the J gene TRBJ1-6; weak D call: TRBD1 (5 bases). Deletions cut 0 bases from V and 3 bases from J, with 7 bases between. CDR3 length: 15 amino acids. CDR1 is SGHTS, CDR2 YDEGEE, per germline. This chain's CDR3 is CASSLAGIYNSPLHF. CDR3 in DNA: TGTGCCAGCAGCTTGGCAGGGATCTATAATTCACCCCTCCACTTT.

Only a few counts were recorded for this clone. The genes are TRBV9 and TRBJ2-7, with D possibly being TRBD2 (7 bases). Per the germline V gene, CDR1 is SGDLS and CDR2 is YYNGEE. This CDR3 has 20 amino acids. V gave up 6 bases and J gave up 7 bases, with 38 bases separating them. The CDR3 reads CASTQDDATGSSAGVLEQYF. Written as DNA, the CDR3 is TGTGCCAGCACCCAAGATGACGCGACAGGTTCTAGCGCGGGAGTCCTAGAGCAGTACTTC.

The V call is TRBV7-9, the J call TRBJ2-3; D remains unclear. Between the trimmed V and J ends, which lost 1 base and 5 bases, there was a span of 4 bases. This CDR3 has 12 residues. The germline V gene encodes CDR1 SEHNR and CDR2 FQNEAQ (reference sequence). CDR3 nucleotide sequence: TGTGCCAGCAGCTTAGATAAAGATACGCAGTATTTT. Translating it yields CASSLDKDTQYF.

The V call is TRBV19, the J call TRBJ1-4, with TRBD1 as a possible D gene (5 bases). This CDR3 is 13 amino acids long. Trimming took off 5 bases at V and 4 bases at J, with 8 bases between the two ends. Germline assignment: CDR1 LNHDA and CDR2 SQIVND (reference sequence). The CDR3 coding sequence is TGTGCCAGTAGTGCAGGGATTAATGAAAAACTGTTTTTT. Translated, it gives CASSAGINEKLFF.

The sample holds one count of this clone. The chain is built from TRBV5-4 and TRBJ2-3; TRBD2 matches at 8 bases. The germline gives CDR1 SGHNT, CDR2 YYREEE (reference sequence). The V segment lost 5 bases and the J segment 5 bases; nucleotides outside the gene matches: 10. The CDR3 totals 15 residues. The CDR3 sequence: CASRLGGAGGDTQYF. DNA of the CDR3: TGTGCCAGCAGGCTCGGGGGGGCCGGTGGAGATACGCAGTATTTT.

The CDR3 DNA is TGCGCCAGCAGCGTACAGGGTATGGGTTCGGAGCAGTACTTC. As protein: CASSVQGMGSEQYF. The J gene is TRBJ2-7, the V gene TRBV5-1, with D tentatively TRBD1 (6 bases). V was shortened by 4 bases and J by 7 bases, with 18 bases between the two germline ends. This CDR3 contains 14 residues. Germline values: CDR1 SGHRS, CDR2 YFSETQ.

The chain employs TRBV11-2 and TRBJ2-1, with 9 bases aligning to TRBD2. Germline CDR1 is SGHAT and CDR2 is FQNNGV. Trimming at V came to 5 bases and at J to 8 bases, leaving 7 bases not matched to a gene. The length of the CDR3 is 14 residues. CDR3 nucleotide sequence: TGTGCCAGCAGCAATAGCGGGAGTTGGTATGAGCAGTTCTTC. This sequence encodes CASSNSGSWYEQFF.

This clone was recorded once. CDR3 DNA sequence: TGTGCCAGCAGCCCCCGGTCCGGCGGGATAGATACGCAGTATTTT. Amino acid sequence: CASSPRSGGIDTQYF. The gene calls are TRBV7-3 and TRBJ2-3, with D perhaps matching TRBD2 (6 bases). The germline gives CDR1 SGHTA, CDR2 FQGTGA. Trimming left V 5 bases short and J 5 bases short, with 17 bases between. This CDR3 has 15 residues.

J is TRBJ2-2 and V is TRBV5-4; 10 nucleotides agree with TRBD2. CDR1 and CDR2 from the germline V gene are SGHNT and YYREEE (reference sequence). Trimming removed 4 bases from V and 5 bases from J; junction bases left unmatched: 5. CDR3 length: 15 amino acids. CDR3 bases: TGTGCCAGCAGCCCTAGCGGGAGCGGGACCGGGGAGCTGTTTTTT. It is translated as CASSPSGSGTGELFF.

This clone was detected a few times. V and J are TRBV3-1 (or the pseudogene TRBV3-2) and TRBJ1-5, with 9 bases that match TRBD1. The CDR3 extends over 15 amino acids. Germline V gene lookup returns CDR1 LGHDT and CDR2 YNNKEL (reference sequence). Trimming took 1 base from V and 4 from J; bases not matched to a gene: 2. This CDR3 is CASSQVGQGNQPQHF. The CDR3 bases are TGTGCCAGCAGCCAAGTCGGACAGGGGAATCAGCCCCAGCATTTT.

This clone was recorded only once. This rearrangement joins TRBV11-3 to TRBJ1-1; D is undetermined. CDR1 and CDR2 from the germline V gene are SGHNT and YENEEA. The V end was cut by 5 bases, the J end by 2 bases, with 12 bases between. The CDR3 runs 14 residues. The CDR3 loop reads CASSPRTGNTEAFF. CDR3 bases: TGTGCCAGCAGCCCAAGGACTGGAAACACTGAAGCTTTCTTT.

The chain has TRBV28 and TRBJ2-2; TRBD2 matches at 9 bases. V lost 9 bases, J lost 8 bases, and 13 bases stayed unmatched. Per the germline V gene, CDR1 is MDHEN and CDR2 is SYDVKM. The CDR3 runs to 15 residues. The CDR3 is CARNESGRSLGELFF. In nucleotides, the CDR3 is TGTGCCAGAAACGAAAGCGGGAGGTCATTGGGGGAGCTGTTTTTT.

The chain combines TRBV7-9 with TRBJ2-5, with TRBD2 matching over 8 bases. The CDR3 length is 14 residues. With V trimmed by 3 bases and J by 4 bases, 4 bases remained unmatched. Germline values: CDR1 SEHNR, CDR2 FQNEAQ (reference sequence). In DNA form, the CDR3 reads TGTGCCAGCAGCTTTAGCGGGGCTCCAGAGACCCAGTACTTC. It translates to CASSFSGAPETQYF. The complete variable domain, with remaining parts taken from reference TRBV7-9 and TRBJ2-5, reads DTGVSQNPRHKITKRGQNVTFRCDPISEHNRLYWYRQTLGQGPEFLTYFQNEAQLEKSRLLSDRFSAERPKGSFSTLEIQRTEQGDSAMYLCASSFSGAPETQYFGPGTRLLVL.